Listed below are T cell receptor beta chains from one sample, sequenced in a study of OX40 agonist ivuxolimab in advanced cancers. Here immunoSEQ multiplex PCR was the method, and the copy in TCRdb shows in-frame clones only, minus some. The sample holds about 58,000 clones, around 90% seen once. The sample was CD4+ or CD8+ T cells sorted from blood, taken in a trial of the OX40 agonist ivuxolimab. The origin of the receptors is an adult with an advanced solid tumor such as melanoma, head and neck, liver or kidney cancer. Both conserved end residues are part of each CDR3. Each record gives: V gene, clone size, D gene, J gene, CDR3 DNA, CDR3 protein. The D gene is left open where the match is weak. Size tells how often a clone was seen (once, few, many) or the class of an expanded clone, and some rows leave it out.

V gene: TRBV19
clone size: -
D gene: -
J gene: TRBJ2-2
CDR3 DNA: TGTGCCTCGCGGGGTCGCTCCGGGGAGCTGTTTTTT
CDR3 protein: CASRGRSGELFF

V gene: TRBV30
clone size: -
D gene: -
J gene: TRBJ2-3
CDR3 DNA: TGTGCCTGGAGCGACACAGATACGCAGTATTTT
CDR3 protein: CAWSDTDTQYF

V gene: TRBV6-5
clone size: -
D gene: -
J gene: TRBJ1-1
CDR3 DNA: TGTGCCAGCAGTTACTCGATAGGGGCCGCGTCTGAAGCTTTCTTT
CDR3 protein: CASSYSIGAASEAFF

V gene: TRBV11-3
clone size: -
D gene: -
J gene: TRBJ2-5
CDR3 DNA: TGTGCCAGCAGCCGGGGACCGCGGGGAGAGACCCAGTACTTC
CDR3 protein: CASSRGPRGETQYF

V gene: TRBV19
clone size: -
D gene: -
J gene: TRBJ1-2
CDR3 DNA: TGTGCCAGTACGGCGTCGATCAGGGTCATTGGTGGCTACACCTTC
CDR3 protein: CASTASIRVIGGYTF

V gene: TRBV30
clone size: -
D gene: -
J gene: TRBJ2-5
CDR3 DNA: TGTGCCTGGAGTATAGCGATGGAGACCCAGTACTTC
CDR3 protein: CAWSIAMETQYF

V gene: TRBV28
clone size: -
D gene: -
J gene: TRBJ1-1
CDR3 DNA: TGTGCCAGCAGTTTAACTGCGACAGTGAACACTGAAGCTTTCTTT
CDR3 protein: CASSLTATVNTEAFF

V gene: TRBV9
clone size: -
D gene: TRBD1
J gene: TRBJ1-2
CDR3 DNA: TGTGCCAGCAGCGCAGGGGGCGACTATGGCTACACCTTC
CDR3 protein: CASSAGGDYGYTF

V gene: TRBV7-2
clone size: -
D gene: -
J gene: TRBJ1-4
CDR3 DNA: TGTGCCAGCAGCTTAGGGCAGGGGTATAATGAAAAACTGTTTTTT
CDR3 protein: CASSLGQGYNEKLFF

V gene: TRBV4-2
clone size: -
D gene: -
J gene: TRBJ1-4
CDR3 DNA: TGTGCCAGCAGCCAAGAGGCAGGAACTAATGAAAAACTGTTTTTT
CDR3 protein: CASSQEAGTNEKLFF

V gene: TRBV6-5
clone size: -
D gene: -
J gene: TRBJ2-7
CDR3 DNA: TGTGCCAGCAACCCGCAGGGGCCAGGATACGAGCAGTACTTC
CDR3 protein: CASNPQGPGYEQYF

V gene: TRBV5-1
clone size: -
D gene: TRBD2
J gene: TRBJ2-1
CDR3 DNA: TGCGCCAGCAGCTTGGCGGGAGGCTCCTCTGTGAGCTCCTACAATGAGCAGTTCTTC
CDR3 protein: CASSLAGGSSVSSYNEQFF

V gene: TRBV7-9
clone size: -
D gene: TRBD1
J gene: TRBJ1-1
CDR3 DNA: TGTGCCAGCAGCCCGTGGGACAGAACCATGAACACTGAAGCTTTCTTT
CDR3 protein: CASSPWDRTMNTEAFF

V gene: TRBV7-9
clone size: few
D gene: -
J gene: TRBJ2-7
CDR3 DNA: TGTGCCAGCAGCTTAGGTCAGAGCTCCTACGAGCAGTACTTC
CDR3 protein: CASSLGQSSYEQYF

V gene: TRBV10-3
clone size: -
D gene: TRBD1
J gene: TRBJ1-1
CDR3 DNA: TGTGCCATCAGCCTCGGGACAGGGGGAGGATCAAACACTGAAGCTTTCTTT
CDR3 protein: CAISLGTGGGSNTEAFF

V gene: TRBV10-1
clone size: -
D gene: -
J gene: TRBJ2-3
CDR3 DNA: TGCGCCAGCAGTGAGGCGGGGGCTAAAGATACGCAGTATTTT
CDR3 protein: CASSEAGAKDTQYF

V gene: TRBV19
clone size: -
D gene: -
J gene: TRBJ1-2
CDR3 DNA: TGTGCCAGTAGTATAAGGGCAGATGGCTACACCTTC
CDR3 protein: CASSIRADGYTF

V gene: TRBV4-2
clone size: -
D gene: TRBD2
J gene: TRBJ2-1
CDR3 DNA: TGTGCCAGCAGCCCCCTCCGGACTAGAAATGAGCAGTTCTTC
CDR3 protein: CASSPLRTRNEQFF

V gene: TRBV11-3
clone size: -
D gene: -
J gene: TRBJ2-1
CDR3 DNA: TGTGCCAGCAGCTTAGATATGGTCAGCAATGAGCAGTTCTTC
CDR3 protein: CASSLDMVSNEQFF

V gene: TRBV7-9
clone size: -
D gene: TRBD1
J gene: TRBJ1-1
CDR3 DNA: TGTGCCAGCAGCCGACAGGGACACATGAACACTGAAGCTTTCTTT
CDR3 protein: CASSRQGHMNTEAFF